This T cell receptor beta chain stems from a study of CXCR3-negative and CXCR3-positive naive CD8 T cells. Study at large: For each library, about 1.5 +/- 0.3 million TRB reads were obtained, 130 million to 150 million in total.

The CDR3 totals 15 residues. Study findings and constraints: Naive subsets did not differ in surface CD5, and the authors estimated TCR strength using properties of the TRB CDR3. Both naive subsets showed comparably high diversity, and memory CD8+ cells showed much lower diversity. For naive cells, CXCR3-negative and CXCR3-positive subsets had similar TRBV-TRBJ usage; for memory cells, usage differed.

With regard to this clonotype: Antigen unknown.

Libraries of TRB cDNA were made by 5' RACE and carried UMIs. TCRdb reanalyzed the 5' RACE reads, giving one entry per CDR3 protein sequence and no DNA. Here the sample table reports 45,000 to 70,000 distinct CDR3 sequences. The receptor comes from a human donor in good health. Some clones in this sample may be carry-over from other donors' samples. What was sequenced was memory CD8+ T cells from blood. This chain connects TRBV12-3 or TRBV12-4 to TRBJ2-5. CDR3 in amino acids: CASSPDFFRSGTQYF.